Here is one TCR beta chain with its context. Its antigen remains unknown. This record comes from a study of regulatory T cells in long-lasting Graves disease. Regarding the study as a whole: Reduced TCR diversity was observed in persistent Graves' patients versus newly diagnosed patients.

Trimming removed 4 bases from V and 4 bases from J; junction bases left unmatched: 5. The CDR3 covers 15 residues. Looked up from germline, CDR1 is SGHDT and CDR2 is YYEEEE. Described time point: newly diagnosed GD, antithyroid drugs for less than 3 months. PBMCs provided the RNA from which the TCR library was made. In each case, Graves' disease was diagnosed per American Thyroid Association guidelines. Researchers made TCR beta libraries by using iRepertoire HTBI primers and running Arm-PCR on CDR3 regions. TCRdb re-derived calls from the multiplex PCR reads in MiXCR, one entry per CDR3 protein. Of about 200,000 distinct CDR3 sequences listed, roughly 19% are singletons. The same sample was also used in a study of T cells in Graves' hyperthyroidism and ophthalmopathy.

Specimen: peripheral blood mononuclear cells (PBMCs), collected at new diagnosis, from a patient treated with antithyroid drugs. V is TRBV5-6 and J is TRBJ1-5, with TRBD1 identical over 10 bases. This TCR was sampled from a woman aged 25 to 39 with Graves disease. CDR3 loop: CASSLRDRGNQPQHF. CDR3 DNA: TGTGCCAGCAGCCTCCGGGACAGGGGTAATCAGCCCCAGCATTTT.